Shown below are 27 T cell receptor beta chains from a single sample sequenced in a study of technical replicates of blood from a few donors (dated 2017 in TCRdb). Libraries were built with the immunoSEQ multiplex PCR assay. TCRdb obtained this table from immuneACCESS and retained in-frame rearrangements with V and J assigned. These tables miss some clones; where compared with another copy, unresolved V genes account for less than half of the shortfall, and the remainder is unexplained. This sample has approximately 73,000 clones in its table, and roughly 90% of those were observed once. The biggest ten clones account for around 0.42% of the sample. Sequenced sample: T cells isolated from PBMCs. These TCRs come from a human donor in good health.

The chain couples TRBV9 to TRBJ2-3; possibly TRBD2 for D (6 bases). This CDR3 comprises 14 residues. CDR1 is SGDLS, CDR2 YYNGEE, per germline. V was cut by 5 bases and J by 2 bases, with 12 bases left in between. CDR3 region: CASSAGTHTDTQYF. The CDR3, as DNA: TGTGCCAGCAGTGCCGGGACTCACACAGATACGCAGTATTTT.

CDR3 nucleotides: TGTGCCAGCAGTGACGGCGGGTACGGCTACACCTTC. As protein: CASSDGGYGYTF. The rearrangement uses TRBV2 and TRBJ1-2; D uncertain. V lost 3 bases and J lost 8, with 10 bases in between. In germline, CDR1 is SNHLY, CDR2 FYNNEI. The CDR3 runs to 12 residues.

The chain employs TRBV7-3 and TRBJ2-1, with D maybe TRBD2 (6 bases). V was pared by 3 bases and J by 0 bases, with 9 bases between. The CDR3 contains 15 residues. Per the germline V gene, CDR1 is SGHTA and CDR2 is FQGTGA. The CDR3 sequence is CASSFSGSSYNEQFF. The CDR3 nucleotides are TGTGCCAGCAGCTTTAGCGGCAGCTCCTACAATGAGCAGTTCTTC.

CDR3 sequence (DNA): TGCGCCAGCAGCCAACCTAACCCTAGCAATGAGCAGTTCTTC. This encodes CASSQPNPSNEQFF. The chain employs TRBV4-1 and TRBJ2-1; D unclear. The germline V and J ends were trimmed by 2 bases and 6 bases, with 11 bases remaining between them. The CDR3 runs 14 residues. From germline, CDR1 is MGHRA and CDR2 YSYEKL.

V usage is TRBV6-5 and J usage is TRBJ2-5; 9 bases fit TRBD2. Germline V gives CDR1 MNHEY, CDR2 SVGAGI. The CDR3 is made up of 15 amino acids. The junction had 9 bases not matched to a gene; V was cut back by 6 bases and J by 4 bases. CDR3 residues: CASSRGVAGAETQYF. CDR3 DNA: TGTGCCAGCAGCCGCGGGGTAGCGGGAGCAGAGACCCAGTACTTC.

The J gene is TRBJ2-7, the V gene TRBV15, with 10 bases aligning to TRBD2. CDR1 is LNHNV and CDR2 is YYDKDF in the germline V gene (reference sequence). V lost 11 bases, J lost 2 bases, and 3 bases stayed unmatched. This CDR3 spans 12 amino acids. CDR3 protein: CAAGTSAYEQYF. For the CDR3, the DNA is TGTGCCGCTGGGACTAGCGCCTACGAGCAGTACTTC.

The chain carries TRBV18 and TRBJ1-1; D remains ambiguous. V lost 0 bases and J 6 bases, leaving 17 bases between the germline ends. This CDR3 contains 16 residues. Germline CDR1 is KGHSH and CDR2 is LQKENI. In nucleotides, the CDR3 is TGTGCCAGCTCACCACCACCTTCTGGGGAGGACCCTGAAGCTTTCTTT. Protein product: CASSPPPSGEDPEAFF.

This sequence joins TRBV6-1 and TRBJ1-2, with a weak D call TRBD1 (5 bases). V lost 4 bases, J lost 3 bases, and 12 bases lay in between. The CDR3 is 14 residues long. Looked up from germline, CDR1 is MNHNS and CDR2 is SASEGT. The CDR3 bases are TGTGCCAGCAGTGTAAGGCTAGGGGACTATGGCTACACCTTC. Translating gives CASSVRLGDYGYTF.

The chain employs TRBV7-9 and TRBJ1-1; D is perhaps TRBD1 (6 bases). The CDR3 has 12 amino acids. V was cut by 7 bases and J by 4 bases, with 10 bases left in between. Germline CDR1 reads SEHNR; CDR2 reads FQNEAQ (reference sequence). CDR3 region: CASKGGVTEAFF. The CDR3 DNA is TGTGCCAGCAAGGGGGGGGTCACTGAAGCTTTCTTT.

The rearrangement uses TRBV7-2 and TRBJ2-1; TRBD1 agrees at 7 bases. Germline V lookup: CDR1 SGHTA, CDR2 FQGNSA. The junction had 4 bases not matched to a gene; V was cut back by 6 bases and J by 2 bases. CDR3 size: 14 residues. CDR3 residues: CASRLQGTYNEQFF. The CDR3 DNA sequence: TGTGCCAGCAGACTACAGGGGACCTACAATGAGCAGTTCTTC. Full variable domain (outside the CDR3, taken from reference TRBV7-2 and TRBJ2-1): GAGVSQSPSNKVTEKGKDVELRCDPISGHTALYWYRQSLGQGLEFLIYFQGNSAPDKSGLPSDRFSAERTGGSVSTLTIQRTQQEDSAVYLCASRLQGTYNEQFFGPGTRLTVL.

The CDR3 DNA is TGTGCCAGCAGTTACTCCCGGGACAGGGCAAATGGCTACACCTTC. Translated, it gives CASSYSRDRANGYTF. J is TRBJ1-2 and V is TRBV6-5; 9 nucleotides align to TRBD1. This CDR3 is built from 15 residues. The junction had 5 bases not matched to a gene; V was cut back by 0 bases and J by 6 bases. From germline, CDR1 is MNHEY and CDR2 SVGAGI.

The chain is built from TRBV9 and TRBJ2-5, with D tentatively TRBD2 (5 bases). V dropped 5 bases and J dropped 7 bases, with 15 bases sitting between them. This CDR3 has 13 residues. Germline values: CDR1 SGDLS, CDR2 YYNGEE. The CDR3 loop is CASRDSKRGTQYF. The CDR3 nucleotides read TGTGCCAGCAGGGACTCCAAACGCGGGACCCAGTACTTC.

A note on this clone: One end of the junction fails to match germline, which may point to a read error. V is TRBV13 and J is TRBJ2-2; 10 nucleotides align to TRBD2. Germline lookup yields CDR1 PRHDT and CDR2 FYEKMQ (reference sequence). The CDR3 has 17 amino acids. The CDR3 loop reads CASSLLAGVKNPGELFF. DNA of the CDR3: TGTGCCAGCAGCTTACTAGCGGGAGTAAAGAACCCCGGGGAGCTGTTTTTT.

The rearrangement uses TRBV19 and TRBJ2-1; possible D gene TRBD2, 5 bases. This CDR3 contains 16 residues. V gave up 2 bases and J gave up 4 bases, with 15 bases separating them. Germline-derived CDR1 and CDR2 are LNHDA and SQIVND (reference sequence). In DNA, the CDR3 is TGTGCCAGTAGTATACGGGGATCAGCAATATACAATGAGCAGTTCTTC. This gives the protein CASSIRGSAIYNEQFF.

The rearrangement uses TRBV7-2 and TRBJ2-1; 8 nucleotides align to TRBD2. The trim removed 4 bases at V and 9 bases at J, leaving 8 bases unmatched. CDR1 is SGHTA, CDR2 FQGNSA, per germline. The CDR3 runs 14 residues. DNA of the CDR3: TGTGCCAGCAGCTACCCCGGGACTAGGGTTGAGCAGTTCTTC. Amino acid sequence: CASSYPGTRVEQFF.

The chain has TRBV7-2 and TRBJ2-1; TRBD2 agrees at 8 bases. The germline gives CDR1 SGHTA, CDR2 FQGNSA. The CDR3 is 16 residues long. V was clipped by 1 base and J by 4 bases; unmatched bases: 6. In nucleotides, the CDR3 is TGTGCCAGCAGCTTAGACCCTAGCGGGCGATACAATGAGCAGTTCTTC. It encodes CASSLDPSGRYNEQFF.

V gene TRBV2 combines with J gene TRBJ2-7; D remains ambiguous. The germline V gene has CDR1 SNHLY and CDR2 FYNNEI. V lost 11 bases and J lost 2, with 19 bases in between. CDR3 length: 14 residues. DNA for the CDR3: TGTGCCGGTCGACTTCGACCGAGCCCCTACGAGCAGTACTTC. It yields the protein CAGRLRPSPYEQYF.

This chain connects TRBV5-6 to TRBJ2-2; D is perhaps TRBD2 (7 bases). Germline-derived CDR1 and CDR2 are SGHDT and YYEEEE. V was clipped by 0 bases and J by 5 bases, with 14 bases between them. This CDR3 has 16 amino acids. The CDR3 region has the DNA TGTGCCAGCAGCTTGGATGGGGGGGCGCGGACCGGGGAGCTGTTTTTT. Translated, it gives CASSLDGGARTGELFF.

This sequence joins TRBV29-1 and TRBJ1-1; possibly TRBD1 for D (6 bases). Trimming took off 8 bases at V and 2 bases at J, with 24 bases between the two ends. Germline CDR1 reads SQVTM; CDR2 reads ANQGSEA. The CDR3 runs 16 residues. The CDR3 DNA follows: TGCAGCTCTGACTCACGTGGGGACACACTAAACACTGAAGCTTTCTTT. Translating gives CSSDSRGDTLNTEAFF.

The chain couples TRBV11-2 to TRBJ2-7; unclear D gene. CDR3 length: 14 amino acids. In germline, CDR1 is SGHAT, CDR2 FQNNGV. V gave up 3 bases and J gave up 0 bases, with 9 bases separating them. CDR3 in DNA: TGTGCCAGCAGCTTCTGGCAGAACTCCTACGAGCAGTACTTC. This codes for CASSFWQNSYEQYF.

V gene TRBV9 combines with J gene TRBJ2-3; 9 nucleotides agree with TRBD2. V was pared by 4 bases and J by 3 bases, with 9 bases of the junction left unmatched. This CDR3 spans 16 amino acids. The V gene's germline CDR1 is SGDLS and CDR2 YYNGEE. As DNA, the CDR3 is TGTGCCAGCAGCCTGCGGGCGGGAGGGTCGACAGATACGCAGTATTTT. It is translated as CASSLRAGGSTDTQYF.

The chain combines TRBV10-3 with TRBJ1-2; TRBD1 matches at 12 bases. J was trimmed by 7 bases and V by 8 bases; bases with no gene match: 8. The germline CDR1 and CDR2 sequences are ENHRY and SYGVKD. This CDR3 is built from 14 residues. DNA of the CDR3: TGTGCCATCGGGACAGGGGGCGTCGGGGGTGGCTACACCTTC. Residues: CAIGTGGVGGGYTF.

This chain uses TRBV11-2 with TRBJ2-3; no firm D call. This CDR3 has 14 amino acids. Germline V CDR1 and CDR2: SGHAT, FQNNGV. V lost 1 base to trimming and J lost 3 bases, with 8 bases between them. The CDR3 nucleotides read TGTGCCAGCAGCTTAGCCGCGGTAACAGATACGCAGTATTTT. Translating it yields CASSLAAVTDTQYF.

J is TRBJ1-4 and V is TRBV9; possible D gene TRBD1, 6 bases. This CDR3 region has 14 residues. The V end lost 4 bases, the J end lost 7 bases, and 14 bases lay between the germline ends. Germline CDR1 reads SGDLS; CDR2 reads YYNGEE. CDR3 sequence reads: CASSTRQAGEKLFF. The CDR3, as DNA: TGTGCCAGCAGCACTCGACAGGCAGGTGAAAAACTGTTTTTT.

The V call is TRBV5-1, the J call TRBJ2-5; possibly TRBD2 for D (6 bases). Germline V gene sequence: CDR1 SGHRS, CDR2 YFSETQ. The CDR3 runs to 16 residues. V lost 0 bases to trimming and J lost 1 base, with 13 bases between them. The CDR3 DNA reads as TGCGCCAGCAGCTTGGGCGGGACTGGAGGCCAAGAGACCCAGTACTTC. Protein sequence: CASSLGGTGGQETQYF.

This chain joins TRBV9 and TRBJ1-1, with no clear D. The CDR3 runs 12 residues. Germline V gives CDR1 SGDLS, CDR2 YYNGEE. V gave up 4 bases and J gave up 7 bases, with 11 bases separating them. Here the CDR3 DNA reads TGTGCCAGCAGCCCCCAGGCGGGTGAAGCTTTCTTT. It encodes CASSPQAGEAFF.

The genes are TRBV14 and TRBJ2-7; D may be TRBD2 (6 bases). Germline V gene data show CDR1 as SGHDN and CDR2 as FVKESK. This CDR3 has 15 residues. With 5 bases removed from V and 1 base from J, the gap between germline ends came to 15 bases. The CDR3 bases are TGTGCCAGCAGCTCAAGACTAGGAAGGTCCTACGAGCAGTACTTC. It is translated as CASSSRLGRSYEQYF.